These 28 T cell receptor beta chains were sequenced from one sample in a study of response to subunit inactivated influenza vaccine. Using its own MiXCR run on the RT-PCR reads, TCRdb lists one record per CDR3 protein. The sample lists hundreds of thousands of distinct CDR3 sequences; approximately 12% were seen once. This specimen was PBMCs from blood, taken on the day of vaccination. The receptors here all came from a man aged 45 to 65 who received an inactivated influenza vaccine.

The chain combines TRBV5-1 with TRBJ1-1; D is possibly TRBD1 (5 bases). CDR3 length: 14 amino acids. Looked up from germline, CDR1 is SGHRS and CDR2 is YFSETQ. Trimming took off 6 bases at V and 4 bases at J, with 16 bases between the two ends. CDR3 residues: CASTLGQGSTEAFF. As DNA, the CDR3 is TGCGCCAGCACACTGGGGCAGGGAAGCACTGAAGCTTTCTTT. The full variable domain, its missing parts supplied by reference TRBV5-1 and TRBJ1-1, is KAGVTQTPRYLIKTRGQQVTLSCSPISGHRSVSWYQQTPGQGLQFLFEYFSETQRNKGNFPGRFSGRQFSNSRSEMNVSTLELGDSALYLCASTLGQGSTEAFFGQGTRLTVV.

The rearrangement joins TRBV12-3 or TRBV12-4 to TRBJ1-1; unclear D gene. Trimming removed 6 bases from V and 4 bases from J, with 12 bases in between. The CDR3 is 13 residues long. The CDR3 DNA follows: TGTGCCAGCAGCCGATACGTGGGCACTGAAGCTTTCTTT. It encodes CASSRYVGTEAFF.

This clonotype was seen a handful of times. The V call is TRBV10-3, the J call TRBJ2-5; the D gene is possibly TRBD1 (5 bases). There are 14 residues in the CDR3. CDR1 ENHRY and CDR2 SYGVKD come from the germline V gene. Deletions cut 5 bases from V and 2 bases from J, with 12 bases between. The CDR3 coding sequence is TGTGCCATCAGTCCGTGGACAAATCAAGAGACCCAGTACTTC. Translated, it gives CAISPWTNQETQYF.

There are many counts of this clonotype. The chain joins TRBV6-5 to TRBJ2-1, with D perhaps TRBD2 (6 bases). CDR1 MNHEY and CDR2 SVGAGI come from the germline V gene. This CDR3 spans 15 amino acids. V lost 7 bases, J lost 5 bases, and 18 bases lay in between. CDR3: CASKRPGLPDNEQFF. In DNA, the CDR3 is TGTGCCAGCAAGCGTCCGGGACTTCCTGACAATGAGCAGTTCTTC.

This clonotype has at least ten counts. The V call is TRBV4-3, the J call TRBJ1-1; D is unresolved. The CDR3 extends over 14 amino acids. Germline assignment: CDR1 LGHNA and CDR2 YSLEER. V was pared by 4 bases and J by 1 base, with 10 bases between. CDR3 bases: TGCGCCAGCAGCCTTTTAGGACGGAACACTGAAGCTTTCTTT. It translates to CASSLLGRNTEAFF.

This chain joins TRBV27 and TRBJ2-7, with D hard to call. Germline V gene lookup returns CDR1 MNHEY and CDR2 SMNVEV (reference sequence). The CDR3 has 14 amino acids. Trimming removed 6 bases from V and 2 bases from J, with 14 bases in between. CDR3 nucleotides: TGTGCCAGCAGAACCGTTTTGCGACCCTACGAGCAGTACTTC. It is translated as CASRTVLRPYEQYF.

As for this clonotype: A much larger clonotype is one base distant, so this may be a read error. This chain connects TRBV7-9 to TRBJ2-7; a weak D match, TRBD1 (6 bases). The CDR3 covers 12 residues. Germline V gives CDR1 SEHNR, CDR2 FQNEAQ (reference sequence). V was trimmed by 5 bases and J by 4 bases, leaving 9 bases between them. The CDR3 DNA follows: TGTGCCAGCAGCATGGACAGTTACGAGCAGTACTTC. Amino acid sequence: CASSMDSYEQYF.

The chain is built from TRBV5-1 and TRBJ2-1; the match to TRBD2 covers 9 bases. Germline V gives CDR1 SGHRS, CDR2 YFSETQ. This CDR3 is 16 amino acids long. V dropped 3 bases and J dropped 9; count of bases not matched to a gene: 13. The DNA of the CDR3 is TGCGCCAGCAGCTGGGCCGGGACTAGCCGTCTGGGTGAGCAGTTCTTC. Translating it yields CASSWAGTSRLGEQFF.

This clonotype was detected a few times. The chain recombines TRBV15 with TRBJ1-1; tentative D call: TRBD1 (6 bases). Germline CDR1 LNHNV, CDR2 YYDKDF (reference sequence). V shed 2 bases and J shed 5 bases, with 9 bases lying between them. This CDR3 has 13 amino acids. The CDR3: CATSRSGVTEAFF. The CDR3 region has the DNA TGTGCCACCAGCAGATCAGGGGTAACTGAAGCTTTCTTT.

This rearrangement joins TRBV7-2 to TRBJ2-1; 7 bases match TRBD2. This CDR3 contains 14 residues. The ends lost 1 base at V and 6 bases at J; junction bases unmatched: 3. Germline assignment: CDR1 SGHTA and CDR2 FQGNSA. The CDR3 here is CASSLVGGSNEQFF. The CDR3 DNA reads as TGTGCCAGCAGCTTAGTGGGCGGGAGCAATGAGCAGTTCTTC.

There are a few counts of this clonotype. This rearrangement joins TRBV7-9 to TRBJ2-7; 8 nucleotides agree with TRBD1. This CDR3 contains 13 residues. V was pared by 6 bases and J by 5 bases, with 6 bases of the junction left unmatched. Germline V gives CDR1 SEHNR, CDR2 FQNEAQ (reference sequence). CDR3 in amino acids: CASRSGQGNEQYF. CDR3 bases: TGTGCCAGCAGATCCGGACAGGGCAACGAGCAGTACTTC.

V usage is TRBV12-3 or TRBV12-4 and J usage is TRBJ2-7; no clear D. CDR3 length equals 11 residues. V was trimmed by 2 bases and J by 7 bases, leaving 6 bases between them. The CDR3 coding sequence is TGTGCCAGCAGTTTAACGCAGGAGCAGTACTTC. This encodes CASSLTQEQYF.

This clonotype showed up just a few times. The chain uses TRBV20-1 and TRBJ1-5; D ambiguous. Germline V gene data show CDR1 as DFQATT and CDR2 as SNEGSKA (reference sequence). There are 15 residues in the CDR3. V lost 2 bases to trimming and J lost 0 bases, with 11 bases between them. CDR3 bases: TGCAGTGCTAGACCGGACGGGTATAGCAATCAGCCCCAGCATTTT. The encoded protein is CSARPDGYSNQPQHF.

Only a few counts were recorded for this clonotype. The DNA of the CDR3 is TGTGCCAGCAGCCGAGGGGACAGGGGAAACGTACAGCCCCAGCATTTT. This gives the protein CASSRGDRGNVQPQHF. The chain recombines TRBV4-2 with TRBJ1-5; TRBD1 matches 10 bases. Germline V gives CDR1 LGHNA, CDR2 YNFKEQ. The junction had 10 bases not matched to a gene; V was cut back by 4 bases and J by 7 bases. The CDR3 length is 16 residues.

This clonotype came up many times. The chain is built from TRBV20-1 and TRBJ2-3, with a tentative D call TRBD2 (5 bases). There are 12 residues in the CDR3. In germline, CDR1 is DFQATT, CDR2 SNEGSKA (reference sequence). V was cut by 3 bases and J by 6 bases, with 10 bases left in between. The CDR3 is CSASPDSDTQYF. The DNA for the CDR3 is TGCAGTGCTAGTCCGGACTCGGATACGCAGTATTTT.

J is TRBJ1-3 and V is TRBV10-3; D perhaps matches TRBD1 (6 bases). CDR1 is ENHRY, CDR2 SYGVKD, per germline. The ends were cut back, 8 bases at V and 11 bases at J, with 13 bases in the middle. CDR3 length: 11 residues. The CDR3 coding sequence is TGTGCCATCGGCTCTGGGGGCCCCATATATTTT. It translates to CAIGSGGPIYF.

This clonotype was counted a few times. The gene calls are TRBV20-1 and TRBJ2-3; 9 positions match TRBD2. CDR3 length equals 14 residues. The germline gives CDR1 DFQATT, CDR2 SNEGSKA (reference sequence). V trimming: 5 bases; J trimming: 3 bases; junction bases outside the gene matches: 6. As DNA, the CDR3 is TGCAGTGCTTATAGCGGGAGATCGACAGATACGCAGTATTTT. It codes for CSAYSGRSTDTQYF.

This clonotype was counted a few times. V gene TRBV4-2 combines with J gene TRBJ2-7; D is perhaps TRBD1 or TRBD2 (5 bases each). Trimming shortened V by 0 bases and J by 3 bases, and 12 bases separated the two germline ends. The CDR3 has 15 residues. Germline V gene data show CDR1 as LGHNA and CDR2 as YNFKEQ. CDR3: CASSQERGDLYEQYF. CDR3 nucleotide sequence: TGTGCCAGCAGCCAAGAGAGGGGTGACCTCTACGAGCAGTACTTC.

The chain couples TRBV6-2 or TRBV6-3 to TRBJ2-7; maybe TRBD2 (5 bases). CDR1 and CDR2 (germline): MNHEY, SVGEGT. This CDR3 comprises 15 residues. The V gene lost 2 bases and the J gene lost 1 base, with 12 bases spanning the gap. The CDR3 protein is CASSYRFGLSYEQYF. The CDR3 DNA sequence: TGTGCCAGCAGTTACAGGTTCGGACTTTCCTACGAGCAGTACTTC.

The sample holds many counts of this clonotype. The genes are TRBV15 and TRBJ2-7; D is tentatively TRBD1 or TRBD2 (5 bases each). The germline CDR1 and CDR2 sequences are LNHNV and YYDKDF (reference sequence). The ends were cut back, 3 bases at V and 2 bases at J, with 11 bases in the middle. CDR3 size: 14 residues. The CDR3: CATSRGGGTYEQYF. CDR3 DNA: TGTGCCACCAGCAGGGGTGGGGGTACCTACGAGCAGTACTTC.

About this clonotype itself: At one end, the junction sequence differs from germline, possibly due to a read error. Here the CDR3 reads CASSLGSPAKF. The CDR3 coding sequence is TGTGCCAGCAGTTTAGGCAGCCCGGCAAAGTTC. The J gene is TRBJ1-2, the V gene TRBV12-3 or TRBV12-4; D is undetermined. The CDR3 is made up of 11 amino acids.

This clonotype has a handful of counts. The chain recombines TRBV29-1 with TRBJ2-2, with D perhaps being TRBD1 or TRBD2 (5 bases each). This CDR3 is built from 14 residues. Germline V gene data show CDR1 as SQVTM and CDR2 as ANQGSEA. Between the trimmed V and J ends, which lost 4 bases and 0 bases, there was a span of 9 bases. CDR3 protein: CSVVWGSNTGELFF. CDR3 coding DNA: TGCAGCGTTGTGTGGGGGTCGAACACCGGGGAGCTGTTTTTT.

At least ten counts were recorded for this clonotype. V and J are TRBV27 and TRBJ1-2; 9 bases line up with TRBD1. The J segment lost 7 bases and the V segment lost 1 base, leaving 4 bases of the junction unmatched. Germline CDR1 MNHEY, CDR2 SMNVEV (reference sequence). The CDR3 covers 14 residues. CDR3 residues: CASSLLGTGFGYTF. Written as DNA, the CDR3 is TGTGCCAGCAGTTTATTGGGGACAGGGTTTGGCTACACCTTC.

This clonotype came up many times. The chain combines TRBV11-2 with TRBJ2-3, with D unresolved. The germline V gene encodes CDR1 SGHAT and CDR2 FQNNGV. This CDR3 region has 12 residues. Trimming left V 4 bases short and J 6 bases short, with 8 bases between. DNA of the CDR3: TGTGCCAGCAGCTCGCCCACCGATACGCAGTATTTT. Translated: CASSSPTDTQYF. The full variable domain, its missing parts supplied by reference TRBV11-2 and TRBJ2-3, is EAGVAQSPRYKIIEKRQSVAFWCNPISGHATLYWYQQILGQGPKLLIQFQNNGVVDDSQLPKDRFSAERLKGVDSTLKIQPAKLEDSAVYLCASSSPTDTQYFGPGTRLTVL.

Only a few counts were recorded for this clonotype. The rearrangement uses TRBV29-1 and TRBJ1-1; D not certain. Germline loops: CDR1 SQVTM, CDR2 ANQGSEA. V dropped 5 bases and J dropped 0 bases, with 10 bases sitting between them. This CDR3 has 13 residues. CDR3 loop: CSVSGVMNTEAFF. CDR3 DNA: TGCAGCGTTAGTGGCGTAATGAACACTGAAGCTTTCTTT.

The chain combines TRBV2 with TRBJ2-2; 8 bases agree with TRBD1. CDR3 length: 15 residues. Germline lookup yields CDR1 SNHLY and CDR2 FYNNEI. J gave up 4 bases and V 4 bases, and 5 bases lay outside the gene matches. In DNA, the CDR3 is TGTGCCAGCAGTGGGTCGGACAGGGTCACCGGGGAGCTGTTTTTT. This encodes CASSGSDRVTGELFF.

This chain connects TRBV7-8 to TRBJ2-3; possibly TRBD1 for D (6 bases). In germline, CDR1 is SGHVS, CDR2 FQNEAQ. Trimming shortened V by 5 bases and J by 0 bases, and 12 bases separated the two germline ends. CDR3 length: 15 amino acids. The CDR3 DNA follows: TGTGCCAGCAGCGTCATCGGGACAAGCACAGATACGCAGTATTTT. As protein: CASSVIGTSTDTQYF.

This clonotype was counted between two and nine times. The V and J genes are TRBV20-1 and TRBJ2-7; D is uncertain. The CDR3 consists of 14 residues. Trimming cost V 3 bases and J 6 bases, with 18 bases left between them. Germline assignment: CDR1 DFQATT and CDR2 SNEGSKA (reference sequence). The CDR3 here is CSASDQTGPREQYF. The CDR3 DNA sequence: TGCAGTGCTAGTGACCAGACTGGACCACGCGAGCAGTACTTC.